The 8 T cell receptor beta chains below all came from one sample that was sequenced in a study of OX40 agonist ivuxolimab in advanced cancers. Measured with immunoSEQ multiplex PCR; TCRdb has only the in-frame clones, and not every one. The table records some 66,000 clones, around 86% of them present only once. The sequences come from CD4+ or CD8+ T cells sorted from blood, collected in a trial of the OX40 agonist ivuxolimab. Receptors originate from an adult with an advanced solid tumor such as melanoma, head and neck, liver or kidney cancer.

By sample fraction, this clone is medium-sized. The V and J genes are TRBV11-3 and TRBJ2-7; the D is unclear. Germline CDR1 and CDR2: SGHNT and YENEEA. The length of the CDR3 is 14 residues. V lost 4 bases, J lost 0 bases, and 10 bases lay in between. The chain's CDR3 is CASSSGPSSYEQYF. The CDR3 DNA reads as TGTGCCAGCAGCTCAGGTCCCAGCTCCTACGAGCAGTACTTC.

The CDR3 sequence: CASMRAGGPGGEQYF. The CDR3 DNA follows: TGTGCCAGCATGAGGGCGGGAGGGCCTGGTGGGGAGCAGTACTTC. V gene TRBV28 combines with J gene TRBJ2-7; 9 positions match TRBD2. This CDR3 spans 15 amino acids. V dropped 7 bases and J dropped 7; count of bases not matched to a gene: 14. Germline V gene lookup returns CDR1 MDHEN and CDR2 SYDVKM.

The chain uses TRBV4-3 and TRBJ2-7; D perhaps matches TRBD2 (5 bases). V was shortened by 0 bases and J by 5 bases, with 14 bases between the two germline ends. The germline V gene encodes CDR1 LGHNA and CDR2 YSLEER. This CDR3 contains 15 residues. The CDR3 is CASSQESGNWDEQYF. In nucleotides, the CDR3 is TGCGCCAGCAGCCAAGAATCGGGGAATTGGGACGAGCAGTACTTC.

The chain has TRBV27 and TRBJ1-2; 10 bases map to TRBD1. Germline V lookup: CDR1 MNHEY, CDR2 SMNVEV (reference sequence). CDR3 size: 14 residues. The trim removed 2 bases at V and 4 bases at J, leaving 1 base unmatched. CDR3 bases: TGTGCCAGCAGTTTAGGACAGGGGGTCTATGGCTACACCTTC. Its translation is CASSLGQGVYGYTF.

In this sample, this clone turned up once. The V and J genes are TRBV29-1 and TRBJ1-2; D is perhaps TRBD1 (5 bases). This CDR3 contains 13 residues. The germline gives CDR1 SQVTM, CDR2 ANQGSEA. DNA of the CDR3: TGCAGTTCCCGGGACCGAACTAACTATGGCTACACCTTC. It yields the protein CSSRDRTNYGYTF.

The V gene is TRBV7-6, the J gene TRBJ2-6; D unclear. Germline V CDR1 and CDR2: SGHVS, FNYEAQ. The CDR3 covers 15 residues. Trimming removed 1 base at V and 0 bases at J, with 4 bases between. The CDR3 reads CASSLEPSGANVLTF. The CDR3, as DNA: TGTGCCAGCAGCTTAGAACCCTCTGGGGCCAACGTCCTGACTTTC.

The chain has TRBV21-1 and TRBJ2-5; no DNA check was done on the table's D call, TRBD1. TRBV21-1 is termed a pseudogene. CDR3 length: 16 amino acids. The CDR3 region is CASSTPGTPLMETQYF. CDR3 coding DNA: TGTGCCAGCAGCACCCCCGGGACACCCCTCATGGAGACCCAGTACTTC.

This chain joins TRBV5-1 and TRBJ2-2; 10 positions match TRBD2. The V segment lost 4 bases and the J segment 2 bases; nucleotides outside the gene matches: 14. Germline CDR1 reads SGHRS; CDR2 reads YFSETQ. This CDR3 has 19 amino acids. The CDR3 protein is CASSHQPTSGSLNTGELFF. The CDR3 DNA sequence: TGCGCCAGCAGCCACCAACCGACTAGCGGGTCTTTAAACACCGGGGAGCTGTTTTTT.